One sample yielded the 8 T cell receptor beta chains listed below, sequenced in a study of T cells after yellow fever vaccination. MiXCR was run by TCRdb on the 5' RACE reads, yielding one entry per CDR3 protein. Of some 500,000 distinct CDR3 sequences listed, approximately 13% are singletons. The sample consisted of PBMCs, taken on the day of the yellow fever booster vaccination. These receptors all stem from a man between 25 and 39 years old who received the YFV17D yellow fever vaccine.

This clonotype was detected a few times. The chain carries TRBV15 and TRBJ2-3; 8 positions match TRBD2. V lost 0 bases, J lost 2 bases, and 4 bases stayed unmatched. The CDR3 extends over 16 amino acids. Germline CDR1 LNHNV, CDR2 YYDKDF (reference sequence). CDR3 residues: CATSREKRETTDTQYF. The DNA of the CDR3 is TGTGCCACCAGCAGAGAGAAGCGGGAGACCACAGATACGCAGTATTTT. Filled out from reference TRBV15 and TRBJ2-3, the complete variable domain reads DAMVIQNPRYQVTQFGKPVTLSCSQTLNHNVMYWYQQKSSQAPKLLFHYYDKDFNNEADTPDNFQSRRPNTSFCFLDIRSPGLGDTAMYLCATSREKRETTDTQYFGPGTRLTVL.

In its sample, this clonotype was seen a few times. The chain couples TRBV24-1 to TRBJ2-1; 7 bases agree with TRBD2. The CDR3 consists of 15 residues. Germline assignment: CDR1 KGHDR and CDR2 SFDVKD. V dropped 4 bases and J dropped 4; count of bases not matched to a gene: 6. The CDR3 coding sequence is TGTGCCACCAGTGACGGCAGGGAGGGGTACAATGAGCAGTTCTTC. Translated: CATSDGREGYNEQFF.

The chain uses TRBV5-6 and TRBJ2-7, with 8 bases matching TRBD1. Germline CDR1 SGHDT, CDR2 YYEEEE. The J segment lost 5 bases and the V segment lost 0 bases, leaving 4 bases of the junction unmatched. This CDR3 spans 14 amino acids. The DNA for the CDR3 is TGTGCCAGCAGCTTGGGGACAGGGTTCGACGAGCAGTACTTC. Translated: CASSLGTGFDEQYF.

The chain carries TRBV14 and TRBJ2-7, with a weak D call TRBD2 (6 bases). CDR1 and CDR2 (germline): SGHDN, FVKESK. V lost 4 bases and J lost 3, with 13 bases in between. The CDR3 loop spans 14 amino acids. The CDR3 region has the DNA TGTGCCAGCAGCCTCAGTCACGGGGGCTACGAGCAGTACTTC. This sequence encodes CASSLSHGGYEQYF.

This clonotype was detected a few times. The V gene is TRBV20-1, the J gene TRBJ2-3; the match to TRBD1 covers 9 bases. The ends lost 3 bases at V and 2 bases at J; junction bases unmatched: 6. Germline V gives CDR1 DFQATT, CDR2 SNEGSKA (reference sequence). CDR3 length: 15 amino acids. The CDR3: CSASPGQGYTDTQYF. CDR3 bases: TGCAGTGCTAGCCCGGGACAGGGTTACACAGATACGCAGTATTTT.

The chain combines TRBV4-1 with TRBJ2-7; TRBD2 aligns across 7 bases. The CDR3 extends over 19 amino acids. V shed 0 bases and J 3 bases; nucleotides not matched to a gene: 17. CDR1 is MGHRA and CDR2 is YSYEKL in the germline V gene. DNA for the CDR3: TGCGCCAGCAGCCAAGATATACGCGGGAGCCTAAGTAGGGGCTACGAGCAGTACTTC. It is translated as CASSQDIRGSLSRGYEQYF.

The chain couples TRBV18 to TRBJ2-3, with 7 bases lining up with TRBD1. CDR3 size: 17 residues. After removal of 1 base from V and 5 bases from J, the junction contained 12 bases not matched to a gene. CDR1 and CDR2 (germline): KGHSH, LQKENI. This CDR3 reads CASSPLDRQGSLDTQYF. For the CDR3, the DNA is TGTGCCAGCTCACCACTGGATCGACAGGGATCTCTAGATACGCAGTATTTT. Variable domain in full (rest from reference TRBV18 and TRBJ2-3): NAGVMQNPRHLVRRRGQEARLRCSPMKGHSHVYWYRQLPEEGLKFMVYLQKENIIDESGMPKERFSAEFPKEGPSILRIQQVVRGDSAAYFCASSPLDRQGSLDTQYFGPGTRLTVL.

The chain carries TRBV18 and TRBJ2-1, with 9 bases fitting TRBD2. The CDR3 contains 20 residues. Trimming at V came to 2 bases and at J to 1 base, leaving 15 bases not matched to a gene. CDR1 KGHSH and CDR2 LQKENI come from the germline V gene. The CDR3 DNA sequence: TGTGCCAGCTCACCAACCGAAAGGAAATATAGCGGGAGATCCTACAATGAGCAGTTCTTC. This codes for CASSPTERKYSGRSYNEQFF.